These T cell receptor beta chains were read from a single sample in a study of Ad26.COV2.S vaccination and SARS-CoV-2 variants. Sequencing used immunoSEQ multiplex PCR; TCRdb keeps in-frame clones, though not all of them. This sample yields 400,000 to 450,000 clones, of which approximately 92% are seen a single time; about 12% belongs to the top ten. The sample was peripheral blood, taken in a trial of Ad26.COV2.S vaccine versus placebo. The receptors here all came from a person between 18 and 60 years old who received the Ad26.COV2.S COVID-19 vaccine or a placebo. Each CDR3 is given with its conserved first and last residue. A D gene is named only where the DNA matches it firmly. Part of the rows lack a size; the others show once, few, many or a class for expanded clones.

clone_size d_call j_call v_call cdr3_aa cdr3_nt
- - TRBJ2-7 TRBV7-2 CASSLPTAAEQYF TGTGCCAGCAGCCTACCGACTGCTGCCGAGCAGTACTTC
- - TRBJ2-3 TRBV9 CASSPRERSTDTQYF TGTGCCAGCAGCCCCCGGGAGCGGAGCACAGATACGCAGTATTTT
- TRBD2 TRBJ2-1 TRBV2 CASSGTSADEQFF TGTGCCAGCAGTGGAACTAGCGCGGATGAGCAGTTCTTC
few TRBD2 TRBJ2-2 TRBV25-1 CASSVGLAGGFGTGELFF TGTGCCAGCAGCGTTGGACTAGCGGGAGGGTTTGGCACCGGGGAGCTGTTTTTT
- - TRBJ1-2 TRBV7-8 CASSFALRGSDLANYGYTF TGTGCCAGCAGCTTTGCTCTTAGGGGCAGCGACTTAGCTAACTATGGCTACACCTTC
- - TRBJ1-2 TRBV29-1 CSVEPFTGTNGYTF TGCAGCGTCGAACCTTTTACAGGGACTAACGGCTACACCTTC
once TRBD2 TRBJ2-1 TRBV7-9 CASSLGGLAGVFWEQFF TGTGCCAGCAGCTTAGGGGGACTAGCGGGAGTGTTTTGGGAGCAGTTCTTC
once TRBD1 TRBJ2-7 TRBV27 CASSLSPGQGPPSYEQYF TGTGCCAGCAGTTTATCCCCCGGACAGGGGCCCCCCTCCTACGAGCAGTACTTC
few TRBD1 TRBJ1-1 TRBV5-6 CASSPTGAIFLNTEAFF TGTGCCAGCAGCCCAACAGGGGCCATCTTCCTGAACACTGAAGCTTTCTTT
- TRBD1 TRBJ1-6 TRBV15 CATSRGQGYDSPLHF TGTGCCACCAGCAGAGGACAGGGGTACGATTCACCCCTCCACTTT
once - TRBJ2-7 TRBV18 CASSPPGQNSYEQYF TGTGCCAGCTCACCACCTGGGCAGAACTCCTACGAGCAGTACTTC
- TRBD2 TRBJ2-1 TRBV6-1 CASSVYSGTINNEQFF TGTGCCAGCAGTGTATATAGCGGGACTATTAACAATGAGCAGTTCTTC
- TRBD1 TRBJ2-1 TRBV7-2 CASSAGQGYEQFF TGTGCCAGCAGTGCGGGACAGGGGTATGAGCAGTTCTTC
- - TRBJ2-2 TRBV4-1 CASSQEALATGELFF TGCGCCAGCAGCCAAGAGGCTCTAGCGACCGGGGAGCTGTTTTTT
- - TRBJ1-4 TRBV24-1 CATSDGVDEKLFF TGTGCCACCAGTGACGGGGTCGATGAAAAACTGTTTTTT
once TRBD2 TRBJ2-7 TRBV30 CAWSPPSGRMGEQYF TGTGCCTGGAGCCCTCCTAGCGGGAGGATGGGTGAGCAGTACTTC
- - TRBJ1-1 TRBV18 CASSPGQGLNTEAFF TGTGCCAGCTCACCAGGCCAGGGGTTGAACACTGAAGCTTTCTTT